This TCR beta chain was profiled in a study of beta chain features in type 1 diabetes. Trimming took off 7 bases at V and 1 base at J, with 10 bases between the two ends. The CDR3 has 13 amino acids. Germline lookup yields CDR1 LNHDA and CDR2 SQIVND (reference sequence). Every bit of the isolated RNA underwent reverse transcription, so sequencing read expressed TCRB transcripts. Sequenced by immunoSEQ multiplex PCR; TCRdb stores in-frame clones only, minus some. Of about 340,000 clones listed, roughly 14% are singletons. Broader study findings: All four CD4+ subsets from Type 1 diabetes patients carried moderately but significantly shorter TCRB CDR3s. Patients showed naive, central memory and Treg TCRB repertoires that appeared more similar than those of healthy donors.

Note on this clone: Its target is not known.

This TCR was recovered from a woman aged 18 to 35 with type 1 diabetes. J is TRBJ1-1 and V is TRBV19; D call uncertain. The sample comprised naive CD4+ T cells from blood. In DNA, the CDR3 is TGTGCCAGTACCCCCTTTCCGAACACTGAAGCTTTCTTT. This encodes CASTPFPNTEAFF.